This TCR beta chain was retrieved from a study of T cell responses to AZD1222 COVID-19 vaccine. On the study more broadly: Second-dose timings of about 4 or about 12 weeks were pooled.

Overall study results and limits: The donor cohort was predominantly white British with a female majority, and clonal diversity may have been underestimated. Spike-specific TCRs gained breadth and depth after people received two AZD1222 doses. Vaccine-associated CD4 TCRs ranged over spike, dominating at 160-218 and 743-854.

Assay: immunoSEQ multiplex PCR; the TCRdb copy retains only in-frame clones and omits some. The data contain 95,000 to 100,000 clones, roughly nine tenths of them singletons. The germline gives CDR1 LNHDA, CDR2 SQIVND (reference sequence). CDR3 size: 14 residues. The V end was cut by 5 bases, the J end by 8 bases, with 15 bases between. Note on this clone: The target antigen is unknown.

Material: peripheral blood, obtained on day 0 of AZD1222 vaccination. This clonotype originated in an adult in good health. The chain employs TRBV19 and TRBJ1-4; D not resolved. Here the CDR3 DNA reads TGTGCCAGTAGTGACCCCGGGCGGGGAGAAAAACTGTTTTTT. Translating it yields CASSDPGRGEKLFF.